This is a list of T cell receptor beta chains from one sample in a study of beta chain features in type 1 diabetes. Profiling relied on immunoSEQ multiplex PCR, and the TCRdb table lists in-frame clones only, not all of them. The sample carries about 650,000 clones, approximately 13% recorded once. The specimen was naive CD4+ T cells from blood. The receptors here all came from a man younger than 45 with type 1 diabetes. Both conserved end residues are part of each CDR3. Fields, in order: J gene, V gene, D gene, clone size, CDR3 DNA, CDR3 protein. D genes are given only for firm matches. Size values are once, few and many counts, or a class for expanded clones, and some rows have none.

TRBJ2-2 TRBV4-3 TRBD1 few TGCGCCAGCAGCGGGACAGGGGTTAGCGGGGAGCTGTTTTTT CASSGTGVSGELFF
TRBJ2-3 TRBV4-2 TRBD1 few TGTGCCAGCACCACCGGGACAGCCACAGATACGCAGTATTTT CASTTGTATDTQYF
TRBJ1-2 TRBV5-4 NA NA TGTGCCAGCAGCCTCATTGGGGTTAACTATGGCTACACCTTC CASSLIGVNYGYTF
TRBJ2-1 TRBV7-6 NA few TGTGCCAGCAGCTTATTTCAGGCCAGAAATGAGCAGTTCTTC CASSLFQARNEQFF
TRBJ1-2 TRBV4-2 NA few TGTGCCAGCAGCCAAGAGCCCCGGGGGCAGTATGGCTACACCTTC CASSQEPRGQYGYTF
TRBJ2-3 TRBV7-2 NA NA TGTGCCAGCAGTTTCAGACGAGGCACAGATACGCAGTATTTT CASSFRRGTDTQYF
TRBJ2-1 TRBV5-4 NA few TGTGCCAGCAGCTTGGGACAGGGACTATACAATGAGCAGTTCTTC CASSLGQGLYNEQFF
TRBJ2-5 TRBV5-1 NA few TGCGCCAGCAGTGTGGACAGCCCAATCCAAGAGACCCAGTACTTC CASSVDSPIQETQYF
TRBJ2-5 TRBV25-1 NA few TGTGCCAGCAGTGAATGGCGGGGGCAGATTGAGACCCAGTACTTC CASSEWRGQIETQYF
TRBJ2-2 TRBV9 NA few TGTGCCAGCAGCCCCTCAGGGTGGGCCGGGGAGCTGTTTTTT CASSPSGWAGELFF
TRBJ1-4 TRBV7-2 NA few TGTGCCAGCAGCTTAGCGATGGACTGGCCAAATGAAAAACTGTTTTTT CASSLAMDWPNEKLFF
TRBJ2-2 TRBV5-6 TRBD1 few TGTGCCAGCAGCTCACAGGGGGCCGAGAACACCGGGGAGCTGTTTTTT CASSSQGAENTGELFF
TRBJ1-3 TRBV15 NA NA TGTGCCACCAGCAGAGAAAGGGTCTCTGGAAACACCATATATTTT CATSRERVSGNTIYF
TRBJ1-1 TRBV7-2 TRBD1 few TGTGCCAGCACCTCTCTGGGGACAGGCATGAACACTGAAGCTTTCTTT CASTSLGTGMNTEAFF
TRBJ2-3 TRBV5-1 NA NA TGCGCCAGCAGCTCCCTGGGGGGGCAGAAAGATACGCAGTATTTT CASSSLGGQKDTQYF
TRBJ2-6 TRBV7-6 NA NA TGTGCCAGCAGCTTAGTATTATCCGACAGCCGGGTACGTGACGTCCTGACTTTC CASSLVLSDSRVRDVLTF
TRBJ1-2 TRBV18 NA NA TGTGCCAGCTCACCAGGAGTGGGAGAGTCCTATGGCTACACCTTC CASSPGVGESYGYTF
TRBJ2-7 TRBV11-2 NA few TGTGCCAGCAGCTTATTGCGAGGCTCCTACGAGCAGTACTTC CASSLLRGSYEQYF
TRBJ1-6 TRBV7-2 TRBD1 few TGTGCCAGCAGCTTAGAAGGGACAGGGTCTTGGTCACCCCTCCACTTT CASSLEGTGSWSPLHF
TRBJ2-7 TRBV18 NA NA TGTGCCAGCTCGGCAACGACAGCCGACTACGAGCAGTACTTC CASSATTADYEQYF
TRBJ1-6 TRBV5-1 NA NA TGCGCCAGCAGCTCAAGGGGGAGAACTCCCTATTCACCCCTCCACTTT CASSSRGRTPYSPLHF
TRBJ2-7 TRBV7-9 TRBD2 NA TGTGCCAGCAGCCCCGACACCTTAGCGGGGGGGCAGCAGTACTTC CASSPDTLAGGQQYF
TRBJ1-3 TRBV13 NA NA TGTGCCAGCAGCTTACCAGGGTCTGGAAACACCATATATTTT CASSLPGSGNTIYF
TRBJ2-6 TRBV7-8 NA NA TGTGCCAGCAGCTCGGACAGAGCCTCTGGGGCCAACGTCCTGACTTTC CASSSDRASGANVLTF
TRBJ2-4 TRBV28 NA few TGTGCCAGCAGTATACCGGGGCGTAAAAACATTCAGTACTTC CASSIPGRKNIQYF
TRBJ1-4 TRBV30 TRBD1 NA TGTGCCTGGAGTTACAGGGGGGACTGGGAAAAACTGTTTTTT CAWSYRGDWEKLFF
TRBJ2-3 TRBV9 NA NA TGTGCCAGCAGCGGCCCGGGGGGCCCCTCAAATACGCAGTATTTT CASSGPGGPSNTQYF
TRBJ2-3 TRBV4-2 NA few TGTGCCAGCAGCCAAGATCGGACCCATTATACGCAGTATTTT CASSQDRTHYTQYF
TRBJ2-1 TRBV7-2 NA few TGTGCCAGCAGCTTAGTTGGGACGTACAATGAGCAGTTCTTC CASSLVGTYNEQFF
TRBJ2-1 TRBV4-3 NA NA TGCGCCAGCAGCCAAGAGGGTCGTCGGGTAGGGAGTAATATCAATGAGCAGTTCTTC CASSQEGRRVGSNINEQFF
TRBJ1-1 TRBV7-2 TRBD1 NA TGTGCCAGCAGCTTTAGGGGAGGGACAGGGAACGCTGAAGCTTTCTTT CASSFRGGTGNAEAFF
TRBJ2-3 TRBV28 TRBD2 few TGTGCCAGCAGGACTAGCGGCACAGATACGCAGTATTTT CASRTSGTDTQYF
TRBJ2-7 TRBV5-4 TRBD1 few TGTGCCAGCAGCTTAGGGACAGATCACTACGAGCAGTACTTC CASSLGTDHYEQYF
TRBJ2-7 TRBV7-3 NA few TGTGCCAGCAGCTTACAAGTTTTAAGCTCCTACGAGCAGTACTTC CASSLQVLSSYEQYF
TRBJ2-3 TRBV11-2 NA few TGTGCCAGCAGCCTCCGGTGGGCGGCGCGCACAGATACGCAGTATTTT CASSLRWAARTDTQYF
TRBJ1-1 TRBV18 TRBD1 NA TGTGCCAGCTCACCCTTGCGGGACAGTGAAGCTTTCTTT CASSPLRDSEAFF
TRBJ2-3 TRBV6-4 TRBD2 NA TGTGCCAGCAGTGGAAGCGGGGCGAGCACAGATACGCAGTATTTT CASSGSGASTDTQYF
TRBJ2-5 TRBV6-5 NA few TGTGCCAGCAGTGGCCATCTACGGGAGACCCAGTACTTC CASSGHLRETQYF
TRBJ1-2 TRBV30 NA NA TGTGCCTGGAGCCTACCGGACAGTCTCTATGGCTACACCTTC CAWSLPDSLYGYTF
TRBJ1-2 TRBV25-1 NA NA TGTGCCAGCAGTGGCGGACAACTCTATGGCTACACCTTC CASSGGQLYGYTF